This T cell receptor (beta chain) comes out of a study of CD8+ T cells in alopecia areata listed by TCRdb under 2018. Turning to the overall study: The treated patients took part in an open-label pilot trial in which moderate-to-severe alopecia areata was treated with oral tofacitinib at 5 to 10 mg twice daily. Tofacitinib was given for 6 to 18 months, followed by 6 months of follow-up off drug to assess delayed response and recurrence. The SALT score, which quantifies the percentage of affected scalp surface area, was used to measure disease severity in treated patients. In both human patients and the C3H/HeJ mouse model, the study applied high-throughput TCRbeta sequencing to look at T cell clonal expansion in alopecia areata. Scalp tissue and sorted CD4+ and CD8+ peripheral blood T cells from patchy and totalis/universalis alopecia areata patients and from healthy controls were covered by human TCRbeta sequencing. Tofacitinib-treated patients had biopsies at baseline and at 4 and 24 weeks of treatment, with a later scalp biopsy in several patients. Scalp clonality was compared among normal scalp (n=4), patchy alopecia areata scalp (n=8), and alopecia totalis/universalis scalp (n=8). RNA was obtained with the PAXgene miRNA kit for fixed scalp, the miRNeasy kit for PBMCs, and the RNeasy kit for mouse skin. immunoSEQ multiplex PCR using 35 Vbeta forward primers and 13 Jbeta reverse primers was used to amplify TCRbeta CDR3 regions. Broader findings and caveats from the paper: Compared with mice, TCR sequences shared between patients were less clear, possibly partly because of HLA diversity across the patient population. Because the treated cohort was small and included a single nonresponder, larger studies are needed to assess links between baseline CD8+ expansion and response. Many expanded lesional clones were found to persist in scalp and blood during tofacitinib treatment, and relapse after treatment cessation may be partly explained by this persistence. With tofacitinib, both scalp clonality and the number of expanded CD8+ clones among the top 100 scalp clones went down significantly. Compared with normal scalp, lesional scalp, particularly in alopecia totalis/universalis, had higher clonality and more expanded CD8+ clones, which suggests antigenic drive. Resident alphabeta T cells in normal human skin are also sequenced, complicating scalp TCR repertoire analysis, unlike mouse skin dominated by gammadelta T cells.

The time point label of this sample denotes: less than five weeks on oral tofacitinib. The treatment or condition label here, explained by the study, means: oral pan-JAK inhibitor, 5-10 mg twice daily. Peripheral blood and lesional scalp punch biopsies were obtained from patients with alopecia areata. PBMCs were separated by density centrifugation and stained for CD3, CD4 and CD8, after which CD4+ and CD8+ T cells were sorted on a FACSAria. Worth noting for this clone: Its antigen remains unidentified. Base qualities are not recorded, but no much larger clone differs from it by a single base.

The method was the immunoSEQ multiplex PCR assay. For TCR sequencing, RNA was extracted from every sample and reverse transcribed into cDNA to serve as template. First-strand cDNA was synthesized with SuperScript III using a 2:1 mix of oligo-dT and random hexamers. A synthetic immune receptor repertoire was used to assess amplification bias, and residual bias was removed computationally. The paper's processing steps were these. Raw reads were preprocessed to remove errors, and CDR3 was defined according to IMGT conventions as the region from the conserved cysteine to phenylalanine. Clonality was computed as 1 minus the Shannon entropy, with the entropy normalized by log2 of the number of productive unique TCRs. Scalp TCRbeta sequences were cross-referenced with sorted blood CD4 and CD8 repertoires so that the CD4 or CD8 identity of scalp clones could be inferred. Here the immuneACCESS table is served through TCRdb, limited to in-frame sequences with V and J called. Missing clones are a known gap in these copies; in checked studies unresolved V genes cover under half, and the rest lacks a known reason. From that table come the V and J calls and clone size; the DNA was used to work out D and trimming. The sample table contains about 210,000 clones; only one count was recorded for less than 75% of them. More than 1.5% of the sample rests with the top ten.

The source of this sequence is a human donor with alopecia areata. The sequencing here drew on CD4+ T cells sorted from blood, taken at week 4, from a patient treated with tofacitinib.

This receptor has the CDR3 CASSPRRQGLLPLHF. The base sequence is TGTGCCAGCAGTCCCCGAAGACAGGGACTTCTGCCCCTCCACTTT. This receptor chain uses TRBV6-5 and TRBJ1-6, with 7 central nucleotides matching TRBD1. Trimming takes 5 bases off V and 13 bases off J; junction bases not matched to a gene: 14. The germline V gene supplies CDR1 MNHEY and CDR2 SVGAGI. The CDR3 goes from the cysteine to the phenylalanine over 15 residues. The only DNA kept is the CDR3, 45 bases in frame from the first base.